A single sample gave rise to the 31 T cell receptor beta chains below, sequenced in a study of breast tumors, draining lymph nodes, adjacent tissues. Axillary draining lymph nodes of breast cancer patients supplied the node samples. MiXCR, run by TCRdb on the multiplex PCR reads, gives a single entry per CDR3 protein. This table has roughly 130,000 distinct CDR3 sequences, about 20% appearing once. The source material was axillary lymph node tissue. The receptors derive from a female donor with breast cancer. Some clones in this sample may be carry-over from other donors' samples.

The rearrangement joins TRBV11-3 to TRBJ2-1, with unresolved D. Germline assignment: CDR1 SGHNT and CDR2 YENEEA. The CDR3 spans 14 residues. Trimming removed 2 bases at V and 13 bases at J, with 18 bases between. The CDR3: CASSLPGAKNIQFF. CDR3 nucleotide sequence: TGTGCCAGCAGCTTACCTGGTGCCAAAAACATTCAGTTCTTC.

About this clonotype itself: Given a much more abundant clone one base away, this may be a read error. The chain uses TRBV4-1 and TRBJ1-2; 7 positions match TRBD1. The junction had 7 bases not matched to a gene; V was cut back by 3 bases and J by 3 bases. Germline CDR1 and CDR2: MGHRA and YSYEKL. CDR3 size: 15 residues. CDR3 region: CASSQGQNPDYGYTF. DNA for the CDR3: TGCGCCAGCAGCCAGGGACAGAACCCTGACTATGGCTACACCTTC.

The rearrangement links TRBV19 to TRBJ2-6, with 11 bases fitting TRBD1. Germline CDR1 is LNHDA and CDR2 is SQIVND (reference sequence). The CDR3 totals 17 residues. With 5 bases clipped from V and 2 bases from J, the junction kept 5 bases outside the gene matches. The CDR3 spells CASSHWDRGAGANVLTF. For the CDR3, the DNA is TGTGCCAGTAGTCATTGGGACAGGGGGGCTGGGGCCAACGTCCTGACTTTC.

The CDR3 DNA reads as TGTGCCAGCAGTGGACGACCGGTCGCCTACGAGCAGTACTTC. As protein: CASSGRPVAYEQYF. The chain recombines TRBV6-5 with TRBJ2-7, with D unresolved. In germline, CDR1 is MNHEY, CDR2 SVGAGI. With 5 bases removed from V and 2 bases from J, the gap between germline ends came to 13 bases. This CDR3 comprises 14 residues.

A few counts support this clonotype. The chain couples TRBV28 to TRBJ1-2; D gene ambiguous. The V end was cut by 3 bases, the J end by 8 bases, with 13 bases between. CDR3 length: 13 residues. CDR1 MDHEN and CDR2 SYDVKM come from the germline V gene. The CDR3 region has the DNA TGTGCCAGCAGTTTTGATAGCCTGACGGGCTACACCTTC. This encodes CASSFDSLTGYTF.

This clonotype has a handful of counts. The J gene is TRBJ2-7, the V gene TRBV28, with TRBD2 matching over 7 bases. Germline CDR1 reads MDHEN; CDR2 reads SYDVKM. V was pared by 5 bases and J by 1 base, with 8 bases of the junction left unmatched. This CDR3 is 15 amino acids long. CDR3 protein: CASSERGPKSYEQYF. The CDR3, as DNA: TGTGCCAGCAGTGAGCGGGGCCCAAAGTCCTACGAGCAGTACTTC.

Ten or more counts support this clonotype. The chain couples TRBV12-3 or TRBV12-4 to TRBJ1-2; 11 positions match TRBD1. CDR3 size: 13 residues. V dropped 1 base and J dropped 8; count of bases not matched to a gene: 0. The CDR3 nucleotides read TGTGCCAGCAGTTTAGGGACAGGGGGCGGCTACACCTTC. Encoded protein: CASSLGTGGGYTF.

The chain carries TRBV28 and TRBJ2-3; D perhaps matches TRBD1 (5 bases). Trimming removed 6 bases from V and 2 bases from J, with 21 bases in between. There are 17 residues in the CDR3. Germline-derived CDR1 and CDR2 are MDHEN and SYDVKM. The CDR3 protein is CASRGWMDNANTDTQYF. Here the CDR3 DNA reads TGTGCCAGCAGGGGTTGGATGGACAACGCTAACACAGATACGCAGTATTTT.

This clonotype was counted at least ten times. This sequence joins TRBV20-1 and TRBJ2-2; 7 bases agree with TRBD2. The V gene end was trimmed by 6 bases and the J gene end by 6 bases; junction bases not matched to a gene: 1. The CDR3 is 11 residues long. Germline CDR1 DFQATT, CDR2 SNEGSKA (reference sequence). The CDR3 sequence: CSAGGAGELFF. In nucleotides, the CDR3 is TGCAGTGCGGGGGGGGCCGGGGAGCTGTTTTTT.

This clonotype appeared once. A much larger clone lies one base from this, so it may be a read error. The rearrangement uses TRBV15 and TRBJ2-5; 9 bases match TRBD1. In germline, CDR1 is LNHNV, CDR2 YYDKDF (reference sequence). CDR3 length equals 14 residues. V shed 0 bases and J 4 bases; nucleotides not matched to a gene: 0. The DNA for the CDR3 is TGTGCCACCAGCAGAGAGACAGGGGGAGAGACCCAGTACTTC. Amino acid sequence: CATSRETGGETQYF.

The V call is TRBV27, the J call TRBJ2-3; 10 bases fit TRBD2. CDR3 length: 14 amino acids. Unmatched junction bases numbered 6, after V lost 5 bases and J lost 7 bases. CDR1 MNHEY and CDR2 SMNVEV come from the germline V gene (reference sequence). The CDR3 DNA reads TGTGCCAGCAGTGCCCCAGCGGGGGGGAATACGCAGTATTTT. This codes for CASSAPAGGNTQYF.

This chain uses TRBV11-2 with TRBJ2-7; possibly TRBD1 for D (5 bases). Per germline, CDR1 SGHAT and CDR2 FQNNGV. The V end lost 1 base, the J end lost 12 bases, and 13 bases lay between the germline ends. CDR3 length: 12 amino acids. In nucleotides, the CDR3 is TGTGCCAGCAGCTTAGGACAGCCTATGCGGTACTTC. Protein: CASSLGQPMRYF.

This clonotype was counted ten times or more. This CDR3 is CASSLEGDEQYF. The CDR3 DNA is TGCGCCAGCAGCTTGGAAGGGGACGAGCAGTACTTC. The chain carries TRBV5-1 and TRBJ2-7, with a possible D match to TRBD1 (5 bases). V was cut by 0 bases and J by 5 bases, with 6 bases left in between. From germline, CDR1 is SGHRS and CDR2 YFSETQ. This CDR3 comprises 12 residues.

This clonotype appeared many times. This chain connects TRBV20-1 to TRBJ2-7, with 9 bases identical to TRBD2. CDR3 size: 12 residues. V dropped 6 bases and J dropped 6; count of bases not matched to a gene: 6. CDR1 is DFQATT, CDR2 SNEGSKA, per germline (reference sequence). CDR3 DNA: TGCAGTGCCCAGCGGGGGGCGGGCGAGCAGTACTTC. Its protein product is CSAQRGAGEQYF.

This clonotype occurred many times. The chain couples TRBV7-3 to TRBJ2-5; D gene uncertain. Germline V lookup: CDR1 SGHTA, CDR2 FQGTGA. The CDR3 consists of 14 residues. Trimming left V 2 bases short and J 7 bases short, with 14 bases between. The CDR3 coding sequence is TGTGCCAGCAGCTTAGGTTATAGTGACGGGACCCAGTACTTC. Its translation is CASSLGYSDGTQYF.

Only a few counts were recorded for this clonotype. The J gene is TRBJ2-1, the V gene TRBV28; tentatively, D is TRBD2 (5 bases). The CDR3 totals 11 residues. The germline gives CDR1 MDHEN, CDR2 SYDVKM. V lost 7 bases to trimming and J lost 8 bases, with 9 bases between them. CDR3 sequence: CASTSNYEQFF. The CDR3 nucleotides are TGTGCCAGCACTAGCAATTATGAGCAGTTCTTC.

This clonotype was recorded many times. The rearrangement uses TRBV29-1 and TRBJ2-7, with D possibly being TRBD1 (5 bases). The CDR3 runs to 11 residues. CDR1 SQVTM and CDR2 ANQGSEA come from the germline V gene. The V and J ends lost 5 bases and 6 bases respectively, with 11 bases between them. The chain's CDR3 is CSVIQGIEQYF. DNA of the CDR3: TGCAGCGTTATTCAGGGAATCGAGCAGTACTTC.

A note on this clonotype: Just one base apart from a much larger clone, this may be a read error. J is TRBJ2-5 and V is TRBV6-6, with a tentative D call TRBD2 (6 bases). The germline V and J ends were trimmed by 6 bases and 4 bases, with 18 bases remaining between them. Germline values: CDR1 MNHNY, CDR2 SVGAGI (reference sequence). CDR3 length: 15 amino acids. The CDR3, as DNA: TGTGCCAGCAGGGCGAGACTAGGGAATGGAGAGACCCAGTACTTC. Encoded protein: CASRARLGNGETQYF.

This clonotype was found many times. The rearrangement uses TRBV20-1 and TRBJ2-3, with 7 nucleotides matching TRBD2. This CDR3 spans 14 amino acids. V shed 6 bases and J 5 bases; nucleotides not matched to a gene: 11. Germline loops: CDR1 DFQATT, CDR2 SNEGSKA (reference sequence). CDR3 DNA: TGCAGTGCCCCATCCGGGGGGATGGGAGATACGCAGTATTTT. Translated: CSAPSGGMGDTQYF.

The rearrangement uses TRBV18 and TRBJ2-5; D not certain. The CDR3 loop spans 14 amino acids. The germline V gene encodes CDR1 KGHSH and CDR2 LQKENI. The V end was cut by 6 bases, the J end by 1 base, with 12 bases between. The CDR3 sequence: CASSPARLQETQYF. The CDR3 coding sequence is TGTGCCAGCTCCCCCGCTAGACTCCAAGAGACCCAGTACTTC. The variable domain in full, completed from reference TRBV18 and TRBJ2-5, reads NAGVMQNPRHLVRRRGQEARLRCSPMKGHSHVYWYRQLPEEGLKFMVYLQKENIIDESGMPKERFSAEFPKEGPSILRIQQVVRGDSAAYFCASSPARLQETQYFGPGTRLLVL.

This clonotype came up many times. This chain connects TRBV14 to TRBJ2-7; the D gene could be TRBD1 or TRBD2 (6 bases each). This CDR3 is 15 amino acids long. Trimming removed 10 bases from V and 4 bases from J, with 23 bases in between. The germline V gene encodes CDR1 SGHDN and CDR2 FVKESK. CDR3 region: CATPGGRDPLYEQYF. CDR3 DNA: TGTGCCACCCCCGGGGGCCGGGACCCACTTTACGAGCAGTACTTC.

This clonotype was observed many times. The chain is built from TRBV16 and TRBJ2-5; a weak D match, TRBD1 (7 bases). V was trimmed by 5 bases and J by 2 bases, leaving 12 bases between them. Germline V lookup: CDR1 KGHSY, CDR2 FQNENV. CDR3 length: 14 amino acids. CDR3 protein: CASSAGQPQETQYF. The CDR3 nucleotides are TGTGCCAGCAGCGCGGGACAGCCACAAGAGACCCAGTACTTC.

A word on this clonotype: Just one base apart from a much larger clone, this may be a read error. The chain has TRBV5-1 and TRBJ2-1, with 7 bases that match TRBD2. With V trimmed by 4 bases and J by 0 bases, 4 bases remained unmatched. The CDR3 totals 15 residues. The germline V gene encodes CDR1 SGHRS and CDR2 YFSETQ. This chain's CDR3 is CASSPRTSSYNEQFF. The CDR3 DNA sequence: TGCGCCAGCAGCCCCAGGACTAGCTCCTACAATGAGCAGTTCTTC.

This clonotype was seen at least ten times. The chain links TRBV5-6 to TRBJ1-2; D ambiguous. V was cut by 1 base and J by 7 bases, with 11 bases left in between. The CDR3 consists of 13 residues. Germline V gene lookup returns CDR1 SGHDT and CDR2 YYEEEE. CDR3 amino acids: CASSLRPKSGYTF. DNA of the CDR3: TGTGCCAGCAGCTTGAGACCTAAGTCTGGCTACACCTTC.

There are many counts of this clonotype. This rearrangement joins TRBV20-1 to TRBJ2-7; possibly TRBD1 for D (5 bases). Per the germline V gene, CDR1 is DFQATT and CDR2 is SNEGSKA (reference sequence). There are 13 residues in the CDR3. Deletions cut 3 bases from V and 2 bases from J, with 11 bases between. Here the CDR3 DNA reads TGCAGTGCTAGTGAGACAGACACCTACGAGCAGTACTTC. As protein: CSASETDTYEQYF.

The table lists this clonotype with many counts. The rearrangement links TRBV20-1 to TRBJ1-5; D is undetermined. V lost 4 bases and J lost 6, with 19 bases in between. CDR1 and CDR2 from the germline V gene are DFQATT and SNEGSKA (reference sequence). The CDR3 runs to 15 residues. The CDR3 sequence: CSATNWLQSTQPQHF. In DNA form, the CDR3 reads TGCAGTGCTACGAACTGGCTTCAATCCACTCAGCCCCAGCATTTT.

Worth noting for this clonotype: This could be a read error, since a much larger clone is one nucleotide away. This chain links TRBV11-2 with TRBJ2-5; 8 bases are shared with TRBD2. The CDR3 totals 18 residues. V gave up 5 bases and J gave up 2 bases; unmatched junction bases: 16. Looked up from germline, CDR1 is SGHAT and CDR2 is FQNNGV. CDR3 nucleotide sequence: TGTGCCAGCAGCCCGGGGACTAGGCGGGGGACCATACAAGAGACCCAGTACTTC. It translates to CASSPGTRRGTIQETQYF. Supplemented by reference TRBV11-2 and TRBJ2-5, the full variable domain reads EAGVAQSPRYKIIEKRQSVAFWCNPISGHATLYWYQQILGQGPKLLIQFQNNGVVDDSQLPKDRFSAERLKGVDSTLKIQPAKLEDSAVYLCASSPGTRRGTIQETQYFGPGTRLLVL.

Details on this clonotype: A read error is possible here, since a much larger clone lies one base away. V usage is TRBV14 and J usage is TRBJ2-3; D may be TRBD1 or TRBD2 (5 bases each). This CDR3 has 13 residues. Germline CDR1 is SGHDN and CDR2 is FVKESK. The CDR3 DNA reads TGTGCCAGCGGGGGTTTAAGCACAGGTACGCAGTATTTT. It specifies CASGGLSTGTQYF.

This clonotype was recorded many times. The CDR3 reads CASSYNRDSYEQYF. In DNA, the CDR3 is TGTGCCAGCAGTTACAACCGGGACAGCTACGAGCAGTACTTC. The chain employs TRBV6-5 and TRBJ2-7, with 7 bases lining up with TRBD1. The CDR3 loop spans 14 amino acids. Germline V lookup: CDR1 MNHEY, CDR2 SVGAGI. Trimming cost V 2 bases and J 3 bases; bases outside gene matches: 4.

This clonotype was observed at least ten times. This chain uses TRBV14 with TRBJ2-1; 8 nucleotides match TRBD2. Germline values: CDR1 SGHDN, CDR2 FVKESK. Losses at the gene ends were 0 bases for V and 6 bases for J; bases not matched to a gene: 10. The CDR3 spans 17 residues. CDR3 DNA sequence: TGTGCCAGCAGCCAAGATCTTGGCGGGAGGCCAAGCAATGAGCAGTTCTTC. Translating it yields CASSQDLGGRPSNEQFF. The full variable domain, in which reference TRBV14 and TRBJ2-1 provide the parts outside the CDR3, is EAGVTQFPSHSVIEKGQTVTLRCDPISGHDNLYWYRRVMGKEIKFLLHFVKESKQDESGMPNNRFLAERTGGTYSTLKVQPAELEDSGVYFCASSQDLGGRPSNEQFFGPGTRLTVL.

This clonotype was observed at least ten times. The J gene is TRBJ2-5, the V gene TRBV5-4, with 11 bases that match TRBD2. J gave up 2 bases and V 5 bases, and 11 bases lay outside the gene matches. The CDR3 consists of 17 residues. From germline, CDR1 is SGHNT and CDR2 YYREEE (reference sequence). As DNA, the CDR3 is TGTGCCAGCAGTGTTGGGGTAGCGGGAGGGGGGCAAGAGACCCAGTACTTC. This encodes CASSVGVAGGGQETQYF.